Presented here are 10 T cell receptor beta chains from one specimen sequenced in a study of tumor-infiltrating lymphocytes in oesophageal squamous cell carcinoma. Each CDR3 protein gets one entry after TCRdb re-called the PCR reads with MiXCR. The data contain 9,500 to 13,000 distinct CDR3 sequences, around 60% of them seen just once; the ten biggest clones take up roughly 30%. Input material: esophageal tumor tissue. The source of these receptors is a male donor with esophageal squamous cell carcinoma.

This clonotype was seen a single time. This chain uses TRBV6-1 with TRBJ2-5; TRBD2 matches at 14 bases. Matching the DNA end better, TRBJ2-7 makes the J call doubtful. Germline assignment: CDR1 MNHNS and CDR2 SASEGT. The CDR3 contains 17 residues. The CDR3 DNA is TGTGCCAGCAGTGAAGGGGATGGACTAGCGGGAGGCTACGAGCAGTACTTC. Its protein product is CASSEGDGLAGGYEQYF.

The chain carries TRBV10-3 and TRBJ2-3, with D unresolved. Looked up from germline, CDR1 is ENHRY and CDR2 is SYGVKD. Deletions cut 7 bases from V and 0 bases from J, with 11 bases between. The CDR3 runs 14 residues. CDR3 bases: TGTGCCATCAAATCAACAGCAAGCACAGATACGCAGTATTTT. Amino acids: CAIKSTASTDTQYF.

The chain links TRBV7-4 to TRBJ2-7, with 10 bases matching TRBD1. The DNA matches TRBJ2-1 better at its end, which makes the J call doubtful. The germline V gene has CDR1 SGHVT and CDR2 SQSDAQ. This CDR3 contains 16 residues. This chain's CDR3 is CASSSDRGVIQEEQFF. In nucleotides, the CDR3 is TGTGCCAGCAGCTCGGACAGGGGGGTAATCCAGGAGGAGCAGTTCTTC.

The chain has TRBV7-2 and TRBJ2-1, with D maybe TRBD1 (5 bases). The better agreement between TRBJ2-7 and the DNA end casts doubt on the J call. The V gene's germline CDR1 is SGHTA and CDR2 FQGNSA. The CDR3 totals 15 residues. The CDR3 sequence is CASSLDWGTSYEQYF. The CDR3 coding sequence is TGTGCCAGCAGCTTAGATTGGGGCACATCCTACGAGCAGTACTTC.

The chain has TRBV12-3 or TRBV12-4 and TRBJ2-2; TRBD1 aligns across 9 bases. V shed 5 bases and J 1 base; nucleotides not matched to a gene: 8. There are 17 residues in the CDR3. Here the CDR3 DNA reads TGTGCCAGCAGTATATGGACAGGGGCGTTGAACACCGGGGAGCTGTTTTTT. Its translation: CASSIWTGALNTGELFF.

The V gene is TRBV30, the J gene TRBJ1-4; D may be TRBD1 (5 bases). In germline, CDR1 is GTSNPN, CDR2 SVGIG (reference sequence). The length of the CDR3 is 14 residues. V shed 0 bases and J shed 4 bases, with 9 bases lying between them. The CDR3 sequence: CAWSVGRVNEKLFF. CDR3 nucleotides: TGTGCCTGGAGTGTTGGCAGGGTTAATGAAAAACTGTTTTTT.

The CDR3 sequence: CATSGYRAGRSSYNEQFF. CDR3 bases: TGTGCCACCAGTGGTTACCGGGCGGGAAGGAGCTCCTACAATGAGCAGTTCTTC. The chain uses TRBV24-1 and TRBJ2-1; D might be TRBD2 (6 bases). V lost 5 bases to trimming and J lost 0 bases, with 19 bases between them. Germline lookup yields CDR1 KGHDR and CDR2 SFDVKD. The CDR3 length is 18 residues.

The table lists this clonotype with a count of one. The CDR3, as DNA: TGTGCCAGCAGCTTATATAGTACAGGGAAAAACGAGCAGTACTTC. Translation gives CASSLYSTGKNEQYF. The J gene is TRBJ2-1, the V gene TRBV7-4; D is perhaps TRBD1 (6 bases). TRBJ2-7 matches the DNA end more closely, so the J call is doubtful. Germline V gene lookup returns CDR1 SGHVT and CDR2 SQSDAQ. The CDR3 extends over 15 amino acids.

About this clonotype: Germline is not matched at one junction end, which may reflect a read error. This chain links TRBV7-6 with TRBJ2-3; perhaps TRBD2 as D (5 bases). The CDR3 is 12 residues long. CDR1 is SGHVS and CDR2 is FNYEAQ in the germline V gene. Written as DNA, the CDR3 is TGTGCCAGCAGCCGGACTCGAGAGACCCAGTACTTT. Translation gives CASSRTRETQYF.

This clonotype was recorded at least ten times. The CDR3 nucleotides read TGTGCCAGCAGTTACGACAGGGGGACCTACGAGCAGTACTTC. Translation gives CASSYDRGTYEQYF. This rearrangement joins TRBV6-2 or TRBV6-3 to TRBJ2-7; 9 bases line up with TRBD1. J was trimmed by 2 bases and V by 2 bases; bases with no gene match: 1. Germline V gene data show CDR1 as MNHEY and CDR2 as SVGEGT. The CDR3 runs to 14 residues.